This entry features one T cell receptor beta chain sequence. This clonotype was seen many times. Its antigen has not been determined. No qualities accompany the bases; no much larger clone lies one base away. For repertoire sequencing, TCR beta CDR3 regions were amplified from RNA transcripts. HTBI primers and the Qiagen OneStep RT-PCR kit were used in a first-round RT-PCR, which was followed by a second-round multiplex PCR, size selection and purification. Libraries were sequenced paired-end with 100 bp reads on an Illumina HiSeq2000. The authors' analysis ran thus. SOAPnuke was used to process the reads, throwing out any read that had adapters, had uncalled bases, had a mean Phred below 15, or lacked an exact constant-primer or identifier match. High-quality paired reads were merged with COPE v1.2.5. Each unique nucleotide sequence was defined as a clonotype, and clonotypes were aligned to IMGT TRB V, D and J references with MiTCR v1.1. The analysis was limited to V-J combinations with a frequency above 0.0001, which together covered 99.2% of repertoires. For each V-J combination, a TCR clonal expansion and chaos score was defined as F50 clonal expansion divided by the chaos observed in the TCRdist matrix. Welch's t-statistics and random forest were used to reduce the features to 10 to 15 V-J combinations, which were then used as input to a naive Bayes classifier. The similarity between thyroid and blood repertoires was quantified using the Morisita-Horn index. TCRdb redid the processing of the public reads, applying fastp at Q25 and MiXCR, and retained in-frame beta chains. Under each unique CDR3 protein, matching rows form one entry showing the most common genes and DNA. What appears here as the V and J calls and clone size reflects TCRdb's work, not the paper's. A total of hundreds of thousands of distinct CDR3 sequences appear in this sample, more than 40% of them only once. Together, the top ten hold 3% to 3.5% of the sample.

Patients with ophthalmopathy had moderately to severely active disease, with a Clinical Activity Score of 3 or more, a NOSPECS grade of 4 or more, and a disease duration of less than 3 months. Anyone with other autoimmune diseases, uncontrolled infections, pregnancy or lactation was excluded from the study. Clinical symptoms, serum thyroxine, TRAb, thyroid ultrasound and orbital computed tomography were used for diagnosis. Ficoll-Paque density gradient centrifugation was used to isolate PBMCs from around 9.1 ml of fresh peripheral blood. Total RNA was extracted with Trizol reagent and quality-checked on an Agilent 2100 Bioanalyzer. These data originate in a study of Graves' ophthalmopathy and Graves' hyperthyroidism (dated by TCRdb to 2016 to 2019). For the wider study: Peripheral blood samples were taken at the time of initial diagnosis, before any treatment was given. For independent validation, a separate cohort was made up of 18 hyperthyroidism patients plus 17 patients who later progressed from hyperthyroidism to ophthalmopathy. To explore V-J signatures distinguishing ophthalmopathy from hyperthyroidism, a discovery set of about a hundred patients (about 41 ophthalmopathy, 55 to 60 stable hyperthyroidism) was enrolled. In more than five hyperthyroidism patients, the T-cell repertoires found in thyroid tissue were compared with those found in blood. In total, approximately 130 blood samples were TCR-sequenced: approximately 40 ophthalmopathy, around 75 hyperthyroidism and roughly 17 hyperthyroidism-to-ophthalmopathy patients. After sampling, hyperthyroidism patients received methimazole starting at 30 mg daily, and ophthalmopathy patients received high-dose intravenous methylprednisolone. To tell Graves' ophthalmopathy apart from Graves' hyperthyroidism, and to predict which patients would progress to ophthalmopathy, the study relied on TCR beta repertoire signatures.

Study-wide conclusions, independent of this receptor: In cross-validation, the 13-signature model distinguished ophthalmopathy from stable hyperthyroidism with about 87% sensitivity and about 81% specificity, and in the test set the corresponding values were around 78% and 73%. Sample size was not predetermined statistically, and investigators were not blinded to group allocation. In validation, the model predicted ophthalmopathy progression with nearly 71% sensitivity and 72% to 80% specificity; fewer than 15 predicted patients were CT-confirmed with GO in a median of roughly 6.8 months. Most expanded thyroid clonotypes with a frequency above 0.001 also appeared in blood, which suggests that blood repertoires may reflect the immune response in the thyroid.

Cut back by 10 bases and 1 base, the V and J ends lie 14 bases apart. The CDR3 measures 14 amino acids from cysteine to phenylalanine. Only CDR3 DNA remains: 42 bases, in frame from the first base. The CDR1 and CDR2 encoded by the germline V gene (reference sequence) are LNHDA and SQIVND. The sample comprised peripheral blood. The clonotype originates from an adult man with Graves' ophthalmopathy. The chain is assembled from TRBV19 and TRBJ1-5; the D gene assignment is ambiguous. The nucleotide sequence is given as TGTGCCACCAGGCAGGAAGTCAGCAATCAGCCCCAGCATTTT. It codes for CATRQEVSNQPQHF.